This T cell receptor (beta chain) was captured in a study of blood T cells in healthy people across ages. Study-wide context: Capture via template switching afforded approximately one barcoded beta molecule per two T cells.

A minimum of 6 million PBMCs was isolated per sample. The use of a sample-barcoded 5' primer and a J-beta primer mix characterized a second PCR of roughly 6 to 11 cycles. TCRdb passed the 5' RACE reads through MiXCR, listing each CDR3 protein once. The sample carries roughly 1,000,000 distinct CDR3 sequences, approximately 25% recorded once. Trimming removed 4 bases from V and 8 bases from J, with 14 bases in between. This CDR3 is 13 amino acids long. The germline V gene encodes CDR1 MGHRA and CDR2 YSYEKL. In addition, the sample was reused for a study of T cells of mothers and their children.

The V call is TRBV4-1, the J call TRBJ1-2; D not certain. The sample consisted of blood. The origin of this receptor is a girl aged 2-10 years in good health. In DNA form, the CDR3 reads TGCGCCAGCAGCCTCGGGCTCGGGCAGGGCTACACCTTC. Translating it yields CASSLGLGQGYTF.